This TCR beta chain was sequenced during a study of memory CD4+ T cells and cytomegalovirus serostatus. With regard to this clone: Its specificity is not known.

TCRdb's copy holds only in-frame clones and misses some; the assay was immunoSEQ multiplex PCR. Among just under 65,000 clones listed, roughly four fifths were seen once. The sort gate was single viable CD3+CD4+CD8-CD45RO+ cells for memory CD4+ T cells. Serum IgG to CMV pp150, pp28, p38 and p52 defined serostatus. Total CD4+ T cells were enriched by CD4 positive selection. This CDR3 has 16 residues. V shed 4 bases, J shed 5 bases, and the junction held 8 bases outside the gene matches. Germline V gives CDR1 LGHNA, CDR2 YNFKEQ. General study results and limits: Median bootstrapped AUC for CMV status was about 0.94 originally, about 0.9 US-trained. CD4+ memory repertoires contained about two fifths of the roughly 160 reported CMV TCRbeta sequences.

The material sequenced was memory CD4+ T cells from blood. V and J are TRBV4-2 and TRBJ2-1; 10 bases match TRBD2. The TCR sequence derives from an adult in good health and CMV-seronegative. The CDR3 nucleotides read TGTGCCAGCAGCCTAATAGCGGGGACTAGCGACAATGAGCAGTTCTTC. Its translation: CASSLIAGTSDNEQFF.